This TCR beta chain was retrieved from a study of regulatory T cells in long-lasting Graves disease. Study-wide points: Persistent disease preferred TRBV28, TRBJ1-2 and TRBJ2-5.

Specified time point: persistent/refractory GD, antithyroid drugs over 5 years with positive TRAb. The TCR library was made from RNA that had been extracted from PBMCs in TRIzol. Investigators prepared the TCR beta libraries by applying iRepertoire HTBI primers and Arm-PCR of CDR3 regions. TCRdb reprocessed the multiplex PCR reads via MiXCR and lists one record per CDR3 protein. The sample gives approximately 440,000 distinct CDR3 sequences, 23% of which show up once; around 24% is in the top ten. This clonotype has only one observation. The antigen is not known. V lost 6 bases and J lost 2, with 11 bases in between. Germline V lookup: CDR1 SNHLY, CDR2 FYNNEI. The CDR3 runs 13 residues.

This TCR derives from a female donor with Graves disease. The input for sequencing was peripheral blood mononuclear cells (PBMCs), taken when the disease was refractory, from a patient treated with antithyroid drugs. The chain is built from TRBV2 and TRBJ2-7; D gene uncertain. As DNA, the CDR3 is TGTGCCAGCAGCCGGACGGTAACCTACGAGCAGTACTTC. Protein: CASSRTVTYEQYF.